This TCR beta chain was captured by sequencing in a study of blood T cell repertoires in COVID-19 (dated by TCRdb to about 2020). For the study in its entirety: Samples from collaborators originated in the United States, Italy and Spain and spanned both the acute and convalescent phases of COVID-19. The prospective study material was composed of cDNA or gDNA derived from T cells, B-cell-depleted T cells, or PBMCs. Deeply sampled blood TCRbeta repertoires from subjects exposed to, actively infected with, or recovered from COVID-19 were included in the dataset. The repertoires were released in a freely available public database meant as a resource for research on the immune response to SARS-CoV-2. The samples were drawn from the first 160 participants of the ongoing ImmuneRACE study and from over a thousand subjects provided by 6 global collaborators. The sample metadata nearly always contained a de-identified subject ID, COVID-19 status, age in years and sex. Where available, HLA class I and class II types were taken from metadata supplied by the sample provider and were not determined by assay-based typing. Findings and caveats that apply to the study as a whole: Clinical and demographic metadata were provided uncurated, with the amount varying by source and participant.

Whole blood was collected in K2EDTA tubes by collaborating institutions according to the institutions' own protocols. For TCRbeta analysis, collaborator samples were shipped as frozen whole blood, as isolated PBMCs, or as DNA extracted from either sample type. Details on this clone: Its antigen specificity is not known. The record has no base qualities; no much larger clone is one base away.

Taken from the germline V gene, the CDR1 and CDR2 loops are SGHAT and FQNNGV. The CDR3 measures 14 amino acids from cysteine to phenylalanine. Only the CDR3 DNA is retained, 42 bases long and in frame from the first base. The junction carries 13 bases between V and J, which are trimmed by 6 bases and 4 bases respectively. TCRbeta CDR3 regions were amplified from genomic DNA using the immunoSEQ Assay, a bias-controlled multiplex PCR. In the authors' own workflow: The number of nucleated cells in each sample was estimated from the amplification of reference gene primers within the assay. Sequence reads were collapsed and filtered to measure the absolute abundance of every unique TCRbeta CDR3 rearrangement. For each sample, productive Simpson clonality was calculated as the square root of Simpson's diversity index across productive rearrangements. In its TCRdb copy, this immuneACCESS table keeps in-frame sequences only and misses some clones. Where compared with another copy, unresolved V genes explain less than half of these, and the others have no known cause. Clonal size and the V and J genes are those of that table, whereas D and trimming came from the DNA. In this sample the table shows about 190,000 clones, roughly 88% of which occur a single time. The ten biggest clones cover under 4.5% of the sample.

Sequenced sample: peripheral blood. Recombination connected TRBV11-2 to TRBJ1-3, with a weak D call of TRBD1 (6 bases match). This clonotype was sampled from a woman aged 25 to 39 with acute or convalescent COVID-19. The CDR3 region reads CASSPQGSGNTIYF. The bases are TGTGCCAGCAGTCCACAGGGATCGGGAAACACCATATATTTT.